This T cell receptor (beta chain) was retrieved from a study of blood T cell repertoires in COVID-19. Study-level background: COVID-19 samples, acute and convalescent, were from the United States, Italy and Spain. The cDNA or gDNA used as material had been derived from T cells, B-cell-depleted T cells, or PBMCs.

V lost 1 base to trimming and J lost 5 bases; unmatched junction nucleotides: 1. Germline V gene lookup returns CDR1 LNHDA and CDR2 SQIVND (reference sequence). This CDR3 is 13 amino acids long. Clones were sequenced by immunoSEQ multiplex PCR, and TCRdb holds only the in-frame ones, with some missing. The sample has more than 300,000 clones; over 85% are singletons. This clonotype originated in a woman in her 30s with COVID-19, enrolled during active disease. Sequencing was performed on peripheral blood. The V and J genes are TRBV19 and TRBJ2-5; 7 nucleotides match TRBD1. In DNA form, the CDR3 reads TGTGCCAGTAGTATAGCCAGGGGGGAGACCCAGTACTTC. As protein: CASSIARGETQYF.